These 2 T cell receptor beta chains were sequenced from one sample in a study of T cells in women clearing cervical HPV infection. Measured with immunoSEQ multiplex PCR; TCRdb has only the in-frame clones, and not every one. Recorded for this sample: over 30,000 clones. Sequencing input: blood buffy coat. The receptors here all came from a woman aged 18 to 69 with a cervical HPV16 infection that either progressed to CIN3+ or cleared (not recorded which).

As regards this clone: The read ends 3 residues before the CDR3 terminus; that terminus is restored from the germline J gene. The chain joins TRBV5-1 to TRBJ2-2, with D possibly TRBD2 on 6 matching bases. Trimming left V 2 bases short and J 6 bases short, with 29 bases between. CDR3 length: 20 residues. The germline CDR1 and CDR2 sequences are SGHRS and YFSETQ. This chain's CDR3 is CASSFLLPEEAPGGSGELFF. The sequenced part of the CDR3 DNA is TGCGCCAGCAGCTTCCTATTACCCGAGGAGGCCCCCGGGGGTTCCGGGGAG. The complete variable domain, with remaining parts taken from reference TRBV5-1 and TRBJ2-2, reads KAGVTQTPRYLIKTRGQQVTLSCSPISGHRSVSWYQQTPGQGLQFLFEYFSETQRNKGNFPGRFSGRQFSNSRSEMNVSTLELGDSALYLCASSFLLPEEAPGGSGELFFGEGSRLTVL.

About this clone: The CDR3 end is not reached by the read, which stops 3 residues before it; the germline J gene fills it in. The chain joins TRBV12-5 to TRBJ2-3, with 11 bases fitting TRBD2. Germline values: CDR1 LGHNT, CDR2 FRNRAP. Trimming cost V 4 bases and J 4 bases; bases outside gene matches: 7. The CDR3 covers 16 residues. The CDR3 protein is CASGSLLAGDSDTQYF. CDR3 DNA, as far as it was read: TGTGCTAGTGGTTCCTTACTAGCGGGGGATTCAGATACG.